A selection of T cell receptor beta chains follows, all from one sample in a study of T cell changes during pregnancy in multiple sclerosis. Data came from immunoSEQ multiplex PCR; TCRdb stores just in-frame clones and leaves some out. The sample shows around 30,000 clones, approximately 89% of them seen only once. This specimen was CD8+ T cells from peripheral blood mononuclear cells, taken in the second trimester of pregnancy. The receptor source for this set is a female donor with multiple sclerosis, enrolled in a pregnancy study. CDR3s include the opening cysteine and the closing phenylalanine or tryptophan. Each record gives: CDR3 protein, CDR3 DNA, V gene, CDR3 length, clone size, D gene, J gene. The D gene is left open where the match is weak. Rows give clone size only sometimes, using once, few, many, or a class for an expanded clone.

CASSTGTGGALDPYEQYF,TGTGCCAGCAGTACCGGGACAGGGGGCGCATTGGACCCCTACGAGCAGTACTTC,TRBV28,18,once,TRBD1,TRBJ2-7
CASSEDRGLYYYGYTF,TGTGCCAGCAGTGAGGACAGGGGACTCTATTACTATGGCTACACCTTC,TRBV6-1,16,.,TRBD1,TRBJ1-2
CASSEDKLGIRMNTEAFF,TGTGCCAGCAGTGAGGACAAATTAGGGATCAGGATGAACACTGAAGCTTTCTTT,TRBV6-1,18,.,.,TRBJ1-1
CASSITRNTEAFF,TGTGCCAGTAGTATCACCAGGAACACTGAAGCTTTCTTT,TRBV19,13,once,.,TRBJ1-1
CASSLGGPEQFF,TGTGCCAGCAGCTTGGGGGGGCCGGAGCAGTTCTTC,TRBV5-8,12,once,.,TRBJ2-1
CASGHDGNTIYF,TGTGCCAGCGGGCATGACGGAAACACCATATATTTT,TRBV27,12,.,.,TRBJ1-3
CASQGVKTQYF,TGTGCCAGCCAGGGCGTAAAGACCCAGTACTTC,TRBV6-6,11,.,.,TRBJ2-5
CASSPGGSYNEQFF,TGTGCCAGCAGCCCAGGGGGCTCCTACAATGAGCAGTTCTTC,TRBV7-9,14,.,TRBD1,TRBJ2-1
CASSVVGLAGDEQFF,TGTGCCAGCAGCGTAGTGGGGCTAGCGGGAGATGAGCAGTTCTTC,TRBV9,15,.,TRBD2,TRBJ2-1
CASSGEAGTAFEAFF,TGTGCCAGCAGCGGGGAAGCCGGGACAGCGTTTGAAGCTTTCTTT,TRBV9,15,.,TRBD1,TRBJ1-1
CASAPPGQNYEQYF,TGCGCCAGCGCTCCTCCGGGACAGAACTACGAGCAGTACTTC,TRBV5-1,14,.,TRBD1,TRBJ2-7
CAWSEQINYGYTF,TGTGCCTGGAGCGAACAGATAAACTATGGCTACACCTTC,TRBV30,13,.,.,TRBJ1-2
CASSPRGLDEQFF,TGTGCCAGCAGCCCGAGGGGGCTGGATGAGCAGTTCTTC,TRBV7-6,13,few,TRBD1,TRBJ2-1
CSVGLLGLANEQFF,TGCAGCGTAGGCTTGCTCGGGCTAGCGAATGAGCAGTTCTTC,TRBV29-1,14,once,.,TRBJ2-1
CASSHLGENTGELFF,TGTGCCAGCAGCCATCTCGGAGAGAACACCGGGGAGCTGTTTTTT,TRBV7-9,15,.,.,TRBJ2-2
CASSWSDGETQYF,TGTGCCAGTAGTTGGTCTGACGGGGAGACCCAGTACTTC,TRBV19,13,.,.,TRBJ2-5
CASSYGRNEKLFF,TGTGCCAGCAGTTACGGCAGGAATGAAAAACTGTTTTTT,TRBV6-5,13,.,.,TRBJ1-4
CASSILGQSNEQFF,TGTGCCAGCAGCATCCTGGGACAGTCCAATGAGCAGTTCTTC,TRBV5-4,14,.,TRBD1,TRBJ2-1
CASSLRAGGEETQYF,TGTGCCAGCAGTTTGAGAGCAGGGGGTGAAGAGACCCAGTACTTC,TRBV27,15,.,TRBD1,TRBJ2-5
CASSPQGGGTDTQYF,TGTGCCAGCAGCCCCCAGGGAGGGGGCACAGATACGCAGTATTTT,TRBV7-3,15,.,TRBD2,TRBJ2-3